What follows describes a single TCR beta chain. The data derive from a study of blood T cell repertoires in COVID-19. Study-level information: T cells, B-cell-depleted T cells, or PBMCs supplied cDNA or gDNA.

This CDR3 comprises 16 residues. The germline V gene has CDR1 MDHEN and CDR2 SYDVKM. After removal of 0 bases from V and 6 bases from J, the junction contained 5 bases not matched to a gene. TCRdb keeps only in-frame clones here, not all; method: immunoSEQ multiplex PCR. The sample holds over 200,000 clones; roughly 76% are singletons and the top ten take around 5.4%. The TCR originated in a human donor in a cohort sampled during active COVID-19. The rearrangement links TRBV28 to TRBJ2-1, with 10 positions matching TRBD1. Source material: peripheral blood. In nucleotides, the CDR3 is TGTGCCAGCAGTTTATGGATCGGACAGGGGGGCAATGAGCAGTTCTTC. It specifies CASSLWIGQGGNEQFF.